These 17 T cell receptor beta chains originate from one sample sequenced in a study of beta chain features in type 1 diabetes. The study reverse transcribed the entire isolated RNA, so it sequenced expressed TCRB transcripts. The method was immunoSEQ multiplex PCR; TCRdb's version includes in-frame clones alone and lacks a portion of them. The data contain about 260,000 clones, around 68% of them singletons. What was sequenced was naive CD4+ T cells from blood. These receptors came from a man aged 30 to 39 in good health.

Only a few counts were recorded for this clone. This chain joins TRBV30 and TRBJ1-1; TRBD1 might be the D (6 bases). The CDR3 sequence is 13 residues long. Germline V gene lookup returns CDR1 GTSNPN and CDR2 SVGIG (reference sequence). V lost 3 bases and J lost 4, with 12 bases in between. CDR3 nucleotides: TGTGCCTGGAGCCGACAGGACGGCACTGAAGCTTTCTTT. Residues: CAWSRQDGTEAFF.

The chain has TRBV14 and TRBJ2-1; a weak D match, TRBD2 (7 bases). Between the trimmed V and J ends, which lost 4 bases and 0 bases, there was a span of 13 bases. Germline V gene data show CDR1 as SGHDN and CDR2 as FVKESK. This CDR3 spans 16 amino acids. CDR3 in amino acids: CASSPARGGSYNEQFF. In nucleotides, the CDR3 is TGTGCCAGCAGCCCCGCAAGGGGGGGCTCCTACAATGAGCAGTTCTTC.

V gene TRBV30 combines with J gene TRBJ2-1; D uncertain. In germline, CDR1 is GTSNPN, CDR2 SVGIG (reference sequence). The CDR3 is made up of 13 amino acids. V was pared by 5 bases and J by 0 bases, with 8 bases between. CDR3 region: CAWAGSSYNEQFF. The DNA for the CDR3 is TGTGCCTGGGCCGGTAGCTCCTACAATGAGCAGTTCTTC.

Only a few counts were recorded for this clone. Other DNA sequences in the same sample also yield this CDR3. V is TRBV29-1 and J is TRBJ2-5; unclear D gene. Looked up from germline, CDR1 is SQVTM and CDR2 is ANQGSEA. V dropped 7 bases and J dropped 4 bases, with 4 bases sitting between them. The CDR3 is 9 amino acids. The CDR3 protein is CSAGETQYF. The CDR3 DNA reads TGCAGCGCAGGAGAGACCCAGTACTTC.

This clone occurred a few times. The V and J genes are TRBV10-3 and TRBJ2-3; D gene ambiguous. CDR1 and CDR2 from the germline V gene are ENHRY and SYGVKD. Trimming removed 0 bases at V and 8 bases at J, with 9 bases between. The CDR3 is made up of 13 amino acids. The chain's CDR3 is CAISESSPGTQYF. CDR3 DNA sequence: TGTGCCATCAGTGAGTCGTCCCCGGGTACGCAGTATTTT.

V is TRBV7-9 and J is TRBJ2-1; 7 nucleotides line up with TRBD2. CDR1 SEHNR and CDR2 FQNEAQ come from the germline V gene (reference sequence). The CDR3 extends over 15 amino acids. The trim removed 3 bases at V and 6 bases at J, leaving 8 bases unmatched. The CDR3: CASSFNQRGVNEQFF. DNA of the CDR3: TGTGCCAGCAGCTTCAACCAGCGGGGCGTCAATGAGCAGTTCTTC.

The chain combines TRBV29-1 with TRBJ2-4; 7 bases line up with TRBD2. Germline values: CDR1 SQVTM, CDR2 ANQGSEA. The CDR3 is made up of 13 amino acids. J was trimmed by 9 bases and V by 7 bases; bases with no gene match: 12. The CDR3 is CSGVRDYGGIQYF. CDR3 bases: TGCAGCGGAGTCCGGGACTACGGCGGCATTCAGTACTTC.

The chain carries TRBV29-1 and TRBJ1-1; D ambiguous. The CDR3 is 16 residues long. V lost 0 bases and J 3 bases, leaving 17 bases between the germline ends. CDR1 and CDR2 (germline): SQVTM, ANQGSEA. The CDR3 DNA sequence: TGCAGCGTTGAAGATTTCCCCCGAGGGTATGACACTGAAGCTTTCTTT. This translates into CSVEDFPRGYDTEAFF.

This clone was recorded only once. V and J are TRBV7-2 and TRBJ2-5; D possibly uses TRBD1 or TRBD2 (5 bases each). This CDR3 contains 16 residues. Germline values: CDR1 SGHTA, CDR2 FQGNSA. The V end lost 5 bases, the J end lost 5 bases, and 21 bases lay between the germline ends. CDR3 sequence: CASSPSRPGLWETQYF. The DNA for the CDR3 is TGTGCCAGCAGCCCCTCCCGGCCGGGGCTGTGGGAGACCCAGTACTTC.

The V and J genes are TRBV5-1 and TRBJ2-1, with D perhaps assigned TRBD1 or TRBD2 (6 bases each). CDR1 is SGHRS, CDR2 YFSETQ, per germline. The CDR3 is made up of 12 amino acids. V shed 4 bases and J shed 8 bases, with 10 bases lying between them. The CDR3 DNA sequence: TGCGCCAGCAGCCACGGGGGCGATGAGCAGTTCTTC. Its translation is CASSHGGDEQFF.

The chain joins TRBV27 to TRBJ2-7, with 8 positions matching TRBD2. This CDR3 has 13 amino acids. V lost 5 bases, J lost 3 bases, and 3 bases stayed unmatched. Germline-derived CDR1 and CDR2 are MNHEY and SMNVEV (reference sequence). This CDR3 reads CASSPAGGYEQYF. CDR3 coding DNA: TGTGCCAGCAGTCCCGCGGGGGGCTACGAGCAGTACTTC.

The CDR3 sequence: CASLRDMNTEAFF. CDR3 DNA: TGTGCCAGCCTCCGGGACATGAACACTGAAGCTTTCTTT. The J gene is TRBJ1-1, the V gene TRBV4-2, with D possibly TRBD1 on 6 matching bases. This CDR3 has 13 amino acids. CDR1 LGHNA and CDR2 YNFKEQ come from the germline V gene. V was shortened by 8 bases and J by 0 bases, with 10 bases between the two germline ends.

This clone has just one count. The chain combines TRBV23-1 with TRBJ2-1, with TRBD1 matching 9 bases. TRBV23-1 has ORF status, its function being uncertain. V lost 3 bases and J lost 6; bases outside the gene matches: 6. The CDR3 has 15 amino acids. CDR3 DNA: TGCGCCAGCAGTCAGCCGGGACAGGGCCCCAATGAGCAGTTCTTC. Translation: CASSQPGQGPNEQFF.

The genes are TRBV4-3 and TRBJ2-1; 9 nucleotides match TRBD1. Per germline, CDR1 LGHNA and CDR2 YSLEER. The CDR3 spans 18 residues. Germline trimming cut 0 bases from V and 6 bases from J; bases unmatched to any gene: 12. In DNA, the CDR3 is TGCGCCAGCAGCCAAGAGATCGTGATACAGGGGGCTTCCAATGAGCAGTTCTTC. It yields the protein CASSQEIVIQGASNEQFF.

This clone was seen only a few times. The chain recombines TRBV30 with TRBJ1-2; tentative D call: TRBD1 (5 bases). The V gene's germline CDR1 is GTSNPN and CDR2 SVGIG (reference sequence). CDR3 length: 18 residues. Trimming removed 0 bases from V and 3 bases from J, with 23 bases in between. The CDR3 loop is CAWSVRFAGGAADYGYTF. DNA of the CDR3: TGTGCCTGGAGTGTACGATTCGCCGGGGGAGCTGCGGACTATGGCTACACCTTC.

V gene TRBV30 combines with J gene TRBJ1-4, with a tentative D call TRBD1 (5 bases). The CDR3 has 14 amino acids. Germline assignment: CDR1 GTSNPN and CDR2 SVGIG (reference sequence). V was trimmed by 1 base and J by 5 bases, leaving 11 bases between them. For the CDR3, the DNA is TGTGCCTGGAGTGGAGGAGGGGAGAATGAAAAACTGTTTTTT. Translating gives CAWSGGGENEKLFF. Variable domain in full (rest from reference TRBV30 and TRBJ1-4): SQTIHQWPATLVQPVGSPLSLECTVEGTSNPNLYWYRQAAGRGLQLLFYSVGIGQISSEVPQNLSASRPQDRQFILSSKKLLLSDSGFYLCAWSGGGENEKLFFGSGTQLSVL.

This clone was seen a handful of times. The chain couples TRBV30 to TRBJ2-1; tentative D call: TRBD1 (6 bases). CDR3 length: 14 amino acids. With 1 base removed from V and 4 bases from J, the gap between germline ends came to 11 bases. CDR1 is GTSNPN, CDR2 SVGIG, per germline (reference sequence). The CDR3 loop reads CAWSGRGRYNEQFF. CDR3 in DNA: TGTGCCTGGAGTGGCAGGGGTCGATACAATGAGCAGTTCTTC.